This TCR beta chain was sequenced during a study of blood T cell repertoires in COVID-19. In the study overall: The study drew acute and convalescent COVID-19 samples from the United States, Italy and Spain. In each case, the material was cDNA or gDNA derived from T cells, B-cell-depleted T cells, or PBMCs.

In the original analysis: Estimation of nucleated cell counts relied on the amplification of reference gene primers. Libraries were prepared by immunoSEQ multiplex PCR; TCRdb keeps only in-frame clonotypes and omits some of them. That table gives V, J and clone size, and the DNA gave D and trimming. The sample holds fewer than 70,000 clones, around 87% seen once. CDR3 length equals 16 residues. The V gene lost 4 bases and the J gene lost 2 bases, with 18 bases spanning the gap. CDR1 and CDR2 from the germline V gene are MNHEY and SVGEGT. This clone was detected only a few times. The sequenced sample was peripheral blood. This sequence was found in a man aged 60 to 75 with active or convalescent COVID-19. The rearrangement joins TRBV6-2 or TRBV6-3 to TRBJ2-7, with a tentative D call TRBD1 (5 bases). DNA for the CDR3: TGTGCCAGCAGTTCCCCGAGGCAGGGTGGGACCTACGAGCAGTACTTC. Residues: CASSSPRQGGTYEQYF.